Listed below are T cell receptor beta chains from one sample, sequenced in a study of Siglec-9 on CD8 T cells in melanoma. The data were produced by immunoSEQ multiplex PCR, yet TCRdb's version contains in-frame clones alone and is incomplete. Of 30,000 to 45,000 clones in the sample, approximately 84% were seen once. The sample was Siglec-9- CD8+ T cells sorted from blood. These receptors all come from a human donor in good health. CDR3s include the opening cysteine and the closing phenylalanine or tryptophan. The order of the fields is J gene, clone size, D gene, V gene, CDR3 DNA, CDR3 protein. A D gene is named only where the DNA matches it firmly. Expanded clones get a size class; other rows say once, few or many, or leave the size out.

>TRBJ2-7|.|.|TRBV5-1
TGCGCCAGCAGCTTCTACGGGGACTCCCCCTACGAGCAGTACTTC
CASSFYGDSPYEQYF
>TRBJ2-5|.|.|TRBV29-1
TGCAGCGTTCAAGGGGGGGCGGAACTAGTAGGGGAGACCCAGTACTTC
CSVQGGAELVGETQYF
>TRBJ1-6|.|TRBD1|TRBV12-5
TGTGCTAGTGGTTTCCAATCCGGGACAGGGTCCTATAATTCACCCCTCCACTTT
CASGFQSGTGSYNSPLHF
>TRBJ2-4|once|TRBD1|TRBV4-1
TGCGCCAGCAGCTCTCGGACAGGAGGAGACATTCAGTACTTC
CASSSRTGGDIQYF
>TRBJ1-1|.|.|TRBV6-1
TGTGCCAGCTCCACCGGGGAAAACACTGAAGCTTTCTTT
CASSTGENTEAFF
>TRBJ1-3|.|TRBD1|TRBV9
TGTGCCAGCAGCGTAGAGGGGACAGTTGGAAACACCATATATTTT
CASSVEGTVGNTIYF
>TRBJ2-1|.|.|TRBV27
TGTGCCAGCAGTTCTCGGGAGAGCTCCTACAATGAGCAGTTCTTC
CASSSRESSYNEQFF
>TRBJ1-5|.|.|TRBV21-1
TGTGCCAGCAGCAAAAATTTGAGGGATTCAAACCAGCCCCAGCATTTT
CASSKNLRDSNQPQHF
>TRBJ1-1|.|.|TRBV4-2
TGTGCCAGCAGCCAAGGAAGGAACACTGAAGCTTTCTTT
CASSQGRNTEAFF
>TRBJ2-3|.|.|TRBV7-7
TGTGCTAGCAGCCCAGGCGGAGCTAGCACAGATACGCAGTATTTT
CASSPGGASTDTQYF
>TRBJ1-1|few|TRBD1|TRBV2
TGTGCCAGGGACCGGGACAGTTTATACACTGAAGCTTTCTTT
CARDRDSLYTEAFF
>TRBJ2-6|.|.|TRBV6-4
TGTGCCAGCAGTGACCCGCTGCCGGGGAAGAGTCATGCTCCCTCTGGGGCCAACGTCCTGACTTTC
CASSDPLPGKSHAPSGANVLTF
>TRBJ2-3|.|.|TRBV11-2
TGTGCCAGCAGCCTGGGACCCCCCGCGCAGTATTTT
CASSLGPPAQYF
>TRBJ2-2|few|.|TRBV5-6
TGTGCCAGCAGCCCCGGACCGGGCGGGACCGGGGAGCTGTTTTTT
CASSPGPGGTGELFF
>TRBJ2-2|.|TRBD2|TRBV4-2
TGTGCCAGCAGACCGACTAGCGAAAACACCGGGGAGCTGTTTTTT
CASRPTSENTGELFF
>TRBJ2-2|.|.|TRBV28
TGTGCCAGCAGCCCCATTACGGGAGCTAATGAGGAGCTGTTTTTT
CASSPITGANEELFF
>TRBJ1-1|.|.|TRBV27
TGTGCCAGCAGTTTCATACAGGGAGATTCGAACACTGAAGCTTTCTTT
CASSFIQGDSNTEAFF
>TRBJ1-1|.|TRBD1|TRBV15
TGTGCCACCAGCACGGGACAGGGGACAGTGAACACTGAAGCTTTCTTT
CATSTGQGTVNTEAFF
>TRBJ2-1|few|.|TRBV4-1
TGCGCCAGCAGGACGTGGTCGGGCGAGCAGTTCTTC
CASRTWSGEQFF
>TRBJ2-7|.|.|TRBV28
TGTGCCAGCAGTTTTTCGACCTGGGGTCAGCAGGGGCAGTACTTC
CASSFSTWGQQGQYF
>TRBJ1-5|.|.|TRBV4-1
TGCGCCAGCAGCCAAGGAATGAATCAGCCCCAGCATTTT
CASSQGMNQPQHF
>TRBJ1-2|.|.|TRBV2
TGTGCCAGCAGTGAAGCCCCAGCTGCTAACTATGGCTACACCTTC
CASSEAPAANYGYTF
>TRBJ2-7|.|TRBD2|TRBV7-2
TGTGCCAGCAGTTCCGGGACTAGCGGGAGGAGGGACGAGCAGTACTTC
CASSSGTSGRRDEQYF
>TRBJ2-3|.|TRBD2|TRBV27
TGTGCCCCCAAGGGGAAGCCCCCGGGACTAGCGGGGGCTAGCACAGATACGCAGTATTTT
CAPKGKPPGLAGASTDTQYF
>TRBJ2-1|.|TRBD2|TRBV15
TGTGCCACCAGCAAGCGGGGGGAATACAATGAGCAGTTCTTC
CATSKRGEYNEQFF
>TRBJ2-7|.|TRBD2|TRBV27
TGTGCCAGCAGTTTAAGAGCGGGAGGGTTCTACGAGCAGTACTTC
CASSLRAGGFYEQYF
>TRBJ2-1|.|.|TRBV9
TGTGCCAGCAGCGTTGCTAGGGGCTACAATGAGCAGTTCTTC
CASSVARGYNEQFF
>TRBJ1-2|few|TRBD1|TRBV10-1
TGCGCCAGGGTAGGGACAGGGGATGTCTATGGCTACACCTTC
CARVGTGDVYGYTF
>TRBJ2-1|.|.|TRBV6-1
TGTGCCAGCAGTTATAGCGGACAGTACAATGAGCAGTTCTTC
CASSYSGQYNEQFF